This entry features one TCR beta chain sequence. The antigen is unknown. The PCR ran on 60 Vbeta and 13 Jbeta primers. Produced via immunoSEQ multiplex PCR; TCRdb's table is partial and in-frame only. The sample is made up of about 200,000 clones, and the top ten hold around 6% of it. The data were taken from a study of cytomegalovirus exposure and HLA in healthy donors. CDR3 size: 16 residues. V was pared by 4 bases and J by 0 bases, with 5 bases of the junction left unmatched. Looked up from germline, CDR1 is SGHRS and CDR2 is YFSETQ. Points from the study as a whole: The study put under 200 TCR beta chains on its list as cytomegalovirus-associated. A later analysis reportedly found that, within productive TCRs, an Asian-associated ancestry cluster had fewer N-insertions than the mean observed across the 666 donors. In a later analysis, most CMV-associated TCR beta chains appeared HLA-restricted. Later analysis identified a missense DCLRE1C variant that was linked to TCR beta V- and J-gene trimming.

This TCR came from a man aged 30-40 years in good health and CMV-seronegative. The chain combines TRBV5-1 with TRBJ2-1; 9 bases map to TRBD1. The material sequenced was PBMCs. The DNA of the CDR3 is TGCGCCAGCAGCACTCGACAGGGGGGCTCCTACAATGAGCAGTTCTTC. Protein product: CASSTRQGGSYNEQFF.